The present T cell receptor (beta chain) was sequenced within a study of OX40 agonist ivuxolimab in advanced cancers. Concerning the study at large: The costimulatory receptor OX40 (CD134) was targeted by ivuxolimab, a fully human IgG2 agonistic monoclonal antibody. Prior anti-PD-1, anti-PD-L1 or anti-CTLA-4 therapy was permitted, and checkpoint inhibitors had been received by less than 45% of dose-escalation patients. Intravenous ivuxolimab was administered to patients every 2 weeks at six dose levels: 0.01, 0.1, 0.3, 1.5, 3 and 10 mg/kg. The point of sequencing TCRbeta in the periphery was to test whether ivuxolimab changed TCR sequence diversity and drove clonal T-cell expansion. Partial responses were achieved by three dose-escalation patients, of whom one had hepatocellular carcinoma and two had cutaneous melanoma. The paper covers the monotherapy dose-escalation part of the phase I ivuxolimab trial, which included N = 52 patients. Among the roughly 50 dose-escalation patients, some 19 had hepatocellular carcinoma, about 15 melanoma, 9 renal cell carcinoma and 9 head and neck cancer. In the dose-escalation cohort, roughly 80% of patients were male, and the mean age was around 60 years, with a range of 23 to 79. Broader findings and caveats from the paper: Low levels of normalized T-cell clonal expansion were also seen in some nonresponding patients. The antigen specificity of the peripheral T cells that underwent clonal expansion was not determined. At doses of 0.1 to 3.0 mg/kg, clonal expansion of both CD4+ and CD8+ blood T cells was observed from baseline to week 6. In the 0.1-3.0 mg/kg groups, partial responders had among the lowest normalized peripheral clonal expansion, particularly in CD8+ T cells. On average, CD8+ T cells showed more expanded clones than CD4+ T cells after ivuxolimab.

The trial excluded patients who had a history of autoimmune disease or were on systemic immunosuppression. Peripheral blood for TCR sequencing was collected from all dose cohorts at baseline, on cycle 4 day 1, and on cycle 7 day 1. The samples were drawn from a first-in-human, open-label, multicenter phase I dose-escalation trial of ivuxolimab. Adults with locally advanced or metastatic melanoma, renal cell carcinoma, hepatocellular carcinoma or head and neck squamous cell carcinoma were enrolled in the trial. Before TCR sequencing, CD4+ T cells and CD8+ T cells were sorted from peripheral blood as separate populations. For sequencing of the TCRbeta CDR3 region, genomic DNA was extracted from the sorted cells. TCRbeta CDR3 regions were sequenced using the immunoSEQ Assay. TCRdb provides this immuneACCESS table in a form limited to in-frame rearrangements. Some clones are lacking; in checked studies, under half of them reflect an unresolved V gene, and why the rest are absent is not known. The sample yields some 60,000 clones; about 85% were counted once. The ten largest clones capture 3.9% of the sample.

Regarding this clone: Its antigen has not been determined. No clone much larger than this one lies a single base away; base qualities are absent.

The V end gives up 3 bases and the J end 5 bases, leaving 5 bases in the junction not matched to a gene. Spanning cysteine to phenylalanine, the CDR3 consists of 14 amino acids. CDR3 DNA only is kept here, 42 bases in frame from base 1. Per the germline V gene, SGDLS is the CDR1 and YYNGEE is the CDR2. This sequence uses TRBV9 and TRBJ1-5; 7 central nucleotides agree with TRBD1. The sample in question was CD4+ or CD8+ T cells sorted from blood, obtained in a trial of the OX40 agonist ivuxolimab. The TCR sequence derives from an adult with an advanced solid tumor such as melanoma, head and neck, liver or kidney cancer. The nucleotides are TGTGCCAGCAGCGCGGGGACAGTGGATCAGCCCCAGCATTTT. Translation gives CASSAGTVDQPQHF.